The 9 T cell receptor beta chains below were found in one sample sequenced in a study of vaccination and CD4 T cells after COVID-19. Treatment reported: 10-day PBMC culture with coronavirus spike peptide pools or control peptides (ViraFEST assay). For these receptors, no antigen is known. Once obtained from cultured CD4+ T cells, the DNA was sequenced using the Oncomine TCR Beta short-read assay. TCRdb redid the calling of the PCR reads with MiXCR, one entry per CDR3 protein. Here the sample spans 14,000 to 15,000 distinct CDR3 sequences, about 44% being singletons. Specimen: CD4+ T cells from blood, cultured in vitro. Receptor source: a human donor who had recovered from COVID-19.

The chain has TRBV6-5 and TRBJ2-5, with D uncertain. V lost 0 bases and J lost 0, with 14 bases in between. The CDR3 totals 17 residues. Germline V gives CDR1 MNHEY, CDR2 SVGAGI. The CDR3 spells CASSYSAAVRYQETQYF. The CDR3 DNA reads TGTGCCAGCAGTTACTCCGCCGCAGTCAGGTACCAAGAGACCCAGTACTTC.

The gene calls are TRBV5-1 and TRBJ1-2, with D uncertain. Germline V gene data show CDR1 as SGHRS and CDR2 as YFSETQ. CDR3 length: 15 residues. Between the trimmed V and J ends, which lost 5 bases and 5 bases, there was a span of 19 bases. CDR3 protein: CASRVDPRALYGYTF. CDR3 nucleotide sequence: TGCGCCAGCAGAGTTGACCCTCGGGCTCTGTATGGCTACACCTTC.

The chain recombines TRBV20-1 with TRBJ2-5; D gene ambiguous. The CDR3 runs to 14 residues. The V end was cut by 6 bases, the J end by 5 bases, with 19 bases between. Germline V gene sequence: CDR1 DFQATT, CDR2 SNEGSKA (reference sequence). CDR3 sequence: CSATTHELTETQYF. CDR3 coding DNA: TGCAGTGCCACGACCCACGAACTAACGGAGACCCAGTACTTC.

This chain links TRBV7-9 with TRBJ2-4, with 7 positions matching TRBD2. The CDR3 covers 17 residues. CDR1 and CDR2 from the germline V gene are SEHNR and FQNEAQ (reference sequence). V lost 5 bases to trimming and J lost 0 bases; unmatched junction nucleotides: 10. The CDR3 DNA follows: TGTGCCAGCAGCGCTTATCTCGGGGGGAGAGCCAAAAACATTCAGTACTTC. It specifies CASSAYLGGRAKNIQYF.

This clonotype has a handful of counts. The gene calls are TRBV6-1 and TRBJ1-5; 7 bases are shared with TRBD1. Germline loops: CDR1 MNHNS, CDR2 SASEGT. The CDR3 sequence is 15 residues long. Trimming cost V 6 bases and J 1 base; bases outside gene matches: 6. DNA for the CDR3: TGTGCCAGCAGCCCCGGGACAGCAAGCAATCAGCCCCAGCATTTT. It yields the protein CASSPGTASNQPQHF.

The chain uses TRBV5-4 and TRBJ1-2; D is uncertain. The V end was cut by 0 bases, the J end by 8 bases, with 20 bases between. The CDR3 is made up of 16 amino acids. Looked up from germline, CDR1 is SGHNT and CDR2 is YYREEE (reference sequence). CDR3 protein: CASSLDPGALSGGYTF. CDR3 nucleotide sequence: TGTGCCAGCAGCTTGGATCCAGGAGCTCTAAGTGGCGGCTACACCTTC.

This clonotype was counted a few times. The chain employs TRBV7-3 and TRBJ1-3, with D possibly TRBD1 on 6 matching bases. From germline, CDR1 is SGHTA and CDR2 FQGTGA. V lost 5 bases, J lost 4 bases, and 9 bases lay in between. The CDR3 consists of 13 residues. The CDR3 region is CASSPGTGNTIYF. As DNA, the CDR3 is TGTGCCAGCAGCCCCGGGACAGGAAACACCATATATTTT.

The chain combines TRBV7-9 with TRBJ1-2; D may be TRBD1 (5 bases). V lost 2 bases and J lost 0, with 16 bases in between. CDR1 is SEHNR and CDR2 is FQNEAQ in the germline V gene (reference sequence). This CDR3 is built from 17 residues. The CDR3 here is CASSLKERGRANYGYTF. The DNA of the CDR3 is TGTGCCAGCAGCTTAAAAGAGAGGGGCCGAGCTAACTATGGCTACACCTTC.

V usage is TRBV11-2 and J usage is TRBJ1-1; 8 bases align to TRBD1. Per germline, CDR1 SGHAT and CDR2 FQNNGV. This CDR3 has 16 amino acids. The ends lost 4 bases at V and 1 base at J; junction bases unmatched: 8. The CDR3 spells CASSSQRTGPNTEAFF. For the CDR3, the DNA is TGTGCCAGCAGCTCACAACGGACAGGGCCGAACACTGAAGCTTTCTTT.